This section outlines one T cell receptor (beta chain) sequence together with its context. The germline gives CDR1 MNHEY, CDR2 SMNVEV (reference sequence). The J segment lost 4 bases and the V segment lost 1 base, leaving 4 bases of the junction unmatched. This CDR3 contains 14 residues. The data derive from a study of blood T cell repertoires in COVID-19. In the source study's methods: Researchers report that nucleated cell counts were estimated from reference gene primer amplification. The assay was immunoSEQ multiplex PCR, and TCRdb's table has in-frame clones only and misses some. V, J and clone size were drawn from that table, and D and trimming were deduced from the DNA. This sample has 150,000 to 200,000 clones; 65% to 85% occur once, and the top ten carry around a sixth.

The TCR comes from a man aged 55-75 years with active or convalescent COVID-19. The rearrangement uses TRBV27 and TRBJ2-7, with TRBD1 matching over 7 bases. Sequences were obtained from peripheral blood. The CDR3 nucleotides are TGTGCCAGCAGTTTATTAGGGGGCTCGTACGAGCAGTACTTC. Protein: CASSLLGGSYEQYF.